The sequence of this T cell receptor beta chain was determined in a study of Graves' ophthalmopathy and Graves' hyperthyroidism (dated by TCRdb to the late 2010s). Study-wide context: Peripheral blood was collected at initial diagnosis, prior to any treatment. The study used TCR beta repertoire signatures to distinguish Graves' ophthalmopathy from Graves' hyperthyroidism and to predict progression to ophthalmopathy. In total, 135 blood samples were TCR-sequenced: under 45 ophthalmopathy, some 80 hyperthyroidism and approximately 17 hyperthyroidism-to-ophthalmopathy patients. To explore V-J signatures that distinguish ophthalmopathy from hyperthyroidism, a discovery set of under 110 patients was enrolled, made up of approximately 45 with ophthalmopathy and under 65 with stable hyperthyroidism. For independent validation, a separate cohort was made up of 18 hyperthyroidism patients plus 17 patients who later progressed from hyperthyroidism to ophthalmopathy. T-cell repertoires of thyroid tissue and blood were compared in about six hyperthyroidism patients. Following sample collection, hyperthyroidism patients were given methimazole at a starting dose of 30 mg daily, and ophthalmopathy patients were given high-dose intravenous methylprednisolone. The roughly 91 discovery patients were randomly divided into training and test sets at a 7:3 ratio.

This clonotype was found many times. Its antigen is currently not known. The record has no base qualities; no much larger clone is one base away. For repertoire sequencing, TCR beta CDR3 regions were amplified from RNA transcripts. The first round of RT-PCR was done with HTBI primers and the Qiagen OneStep RT-PCR kit, and was followed by a second round of multiplex PCR, then size selection and purification. Libraries were sequenced on an Illumina HiSeq2000 using paired-end 100 bp reads. On the study's bioinformatics: Reads were processed with SOAPnuke, discarding reads with adapters, uncalled bases, mean Phred below 15, or no exact constant-primer or identifier match. High-quality paired reads were merged with COPE v1.2.5. Unique nucleotide sequences were defined as clonotypes and aligned to IMGT TRB V, D and J references using MiTCR v1.1. Only V-J combinations with frequency above 0.0001 were analysed, covering over 98% of repertoires. For each V-J combination, a TCR clonal expansion and chaos score was defined as F50 clonal expansion divided by the chaos observed in the TCRdist matrix. Welch's t-statistics and random forest were used to reduce the features to about a dozen V-J combinations, which were then used as input to a naive Bayes classifier. The similarity between thyroid and blood repertoires was quantified using the Morisita-Horn index. TCRdb reprocessing: public reads trimmed at Q25 with fastp, clones called with MiXCR, in-frame beta chains kept. A single entry per CDR3 protein holds the most common genes and DNA from its merged rows. The V and J calls come from TCRdb's annotation, not from the publication. This sample is represented by roughly 500,000 distinct CDR3 sequences; roughly an eighth of them were singletons. Approximately 9.8% of the sample is taken by the ten largest.

Ophthalmopathy patients had moderately to severely active disease, Clinical Activity Score of at least 3, NOSPECS grade of at least 4, and disease duration under 3 months. Patients with other autoimmune diseases, uncontrolled infections, pregnancy or lactation were excluded from the study. Diagnosis relied on clinical symptoms, serum thyroxine, TRAb, thyroid ultrasound and orbital computed tomography. Ficoll-Paque density gradient centrifugation was used to isolate PBMCs from approximately 10 ml of fresh peripheral blood. Trizol reagent was used to extract the total RNA, and its quality was then checked on an Agilent 2100 Bioanalyzer. Study-wide findings and limitations: Ophthalmopathy was separated from stable hyperthyroidism by the 13-signature model with 87.88% sensitivity and around 81% specificity in cross-validation and with 80%/75% in the test set. No statistical method was used to predetermine the sample size, and group allocation was not hidden from the investigators. Most expanded thyroid clonotypes with a frequency above 0.001 also appeared in blood, which suggests that blood repertoires may reflect the immune response in the thyroid. In validation, the model predicted ophthalmopathy progression with 55% to 71% sensitivity and approximately 75% specificity; some 13 predicted patients were CT-confirmed with GO in a median of approximately 6.5 months.

Reading the germline V gene gives CDR1 MDHEN and CDR2 SYDVKM. From the cysteine up to the phenylalanine, the CDR3 has a length of 14 residues. Kept here is only the CDR3 DNA, which spans 42 bases and is read in frame from base 1. V drops 3 bases and J drops 4 bases, leaving 12 bases in between. The rearranged chain carries TRBV28 and TRBJ2-5; a tentative D match to TRBD1 spans 5 bases. The sample taken for sequencing was blood. The clonotype comes from a woman aged 25 to 45 with Graves' ophthalmopathy. Donor details come from another sample of the same person, matched by shared clones. The CDR3 sequence is CASSLQGLRETQYF. The nucleotides are TGTGCCAGCAGTTTGCAGGGATTGCGAGAGACCCAGTACTTC.